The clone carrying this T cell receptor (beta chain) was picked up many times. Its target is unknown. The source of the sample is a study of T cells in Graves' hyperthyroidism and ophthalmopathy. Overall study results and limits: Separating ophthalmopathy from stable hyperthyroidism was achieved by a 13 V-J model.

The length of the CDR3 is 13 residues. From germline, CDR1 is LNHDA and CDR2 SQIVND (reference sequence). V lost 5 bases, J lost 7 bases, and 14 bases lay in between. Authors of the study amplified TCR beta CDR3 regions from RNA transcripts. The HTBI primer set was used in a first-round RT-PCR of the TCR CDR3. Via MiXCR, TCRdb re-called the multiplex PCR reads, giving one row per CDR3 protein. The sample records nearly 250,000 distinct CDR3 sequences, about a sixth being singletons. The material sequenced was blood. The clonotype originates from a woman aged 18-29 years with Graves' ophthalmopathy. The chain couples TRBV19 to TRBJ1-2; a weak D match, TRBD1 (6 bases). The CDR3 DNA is TGTGCCAGTAGTTTACAGGGTGCTGGTGGCTACACCTTC. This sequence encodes CASSLQGAGGYTF.